The entry below describes one T cell receptor beta chain. Its antigen is currently unknown. This entry is derived from a study of chemoradiotherapy in HPV16-positive cancers. From germline, CDR1 is SGHNT and CDR2 YENEEA. This CDR3 comprises 13 residues. Clones were read by immunoSEQ multiplex PCR, and TCRdb kept only the in-frame ones, dropping some. The table lists a few thousand clones, 76% of them singletons. General observations from the study: For HPV16-positive patients, expanding HPV-responsive T cells associated with longer recurrence-free survival. Candidate HPV-specific clones and E7-related TCR motifs grew in tumor during treatment.

The J gene is TRBJ2-7, the V gene TRBV11-3; 7 nucleotides align to TRBD2. Sample collection was performed from a patient who underwent chemoradiotherapy. This TCR derives from a human donor with HPV-associated anogenital cancer. CDR3 amino acids: CASSLESTSPLHV. CDR3 bases: TGTGCCAGCAGCTTAGAATCGACTAGCCCTCTCCACGTC.